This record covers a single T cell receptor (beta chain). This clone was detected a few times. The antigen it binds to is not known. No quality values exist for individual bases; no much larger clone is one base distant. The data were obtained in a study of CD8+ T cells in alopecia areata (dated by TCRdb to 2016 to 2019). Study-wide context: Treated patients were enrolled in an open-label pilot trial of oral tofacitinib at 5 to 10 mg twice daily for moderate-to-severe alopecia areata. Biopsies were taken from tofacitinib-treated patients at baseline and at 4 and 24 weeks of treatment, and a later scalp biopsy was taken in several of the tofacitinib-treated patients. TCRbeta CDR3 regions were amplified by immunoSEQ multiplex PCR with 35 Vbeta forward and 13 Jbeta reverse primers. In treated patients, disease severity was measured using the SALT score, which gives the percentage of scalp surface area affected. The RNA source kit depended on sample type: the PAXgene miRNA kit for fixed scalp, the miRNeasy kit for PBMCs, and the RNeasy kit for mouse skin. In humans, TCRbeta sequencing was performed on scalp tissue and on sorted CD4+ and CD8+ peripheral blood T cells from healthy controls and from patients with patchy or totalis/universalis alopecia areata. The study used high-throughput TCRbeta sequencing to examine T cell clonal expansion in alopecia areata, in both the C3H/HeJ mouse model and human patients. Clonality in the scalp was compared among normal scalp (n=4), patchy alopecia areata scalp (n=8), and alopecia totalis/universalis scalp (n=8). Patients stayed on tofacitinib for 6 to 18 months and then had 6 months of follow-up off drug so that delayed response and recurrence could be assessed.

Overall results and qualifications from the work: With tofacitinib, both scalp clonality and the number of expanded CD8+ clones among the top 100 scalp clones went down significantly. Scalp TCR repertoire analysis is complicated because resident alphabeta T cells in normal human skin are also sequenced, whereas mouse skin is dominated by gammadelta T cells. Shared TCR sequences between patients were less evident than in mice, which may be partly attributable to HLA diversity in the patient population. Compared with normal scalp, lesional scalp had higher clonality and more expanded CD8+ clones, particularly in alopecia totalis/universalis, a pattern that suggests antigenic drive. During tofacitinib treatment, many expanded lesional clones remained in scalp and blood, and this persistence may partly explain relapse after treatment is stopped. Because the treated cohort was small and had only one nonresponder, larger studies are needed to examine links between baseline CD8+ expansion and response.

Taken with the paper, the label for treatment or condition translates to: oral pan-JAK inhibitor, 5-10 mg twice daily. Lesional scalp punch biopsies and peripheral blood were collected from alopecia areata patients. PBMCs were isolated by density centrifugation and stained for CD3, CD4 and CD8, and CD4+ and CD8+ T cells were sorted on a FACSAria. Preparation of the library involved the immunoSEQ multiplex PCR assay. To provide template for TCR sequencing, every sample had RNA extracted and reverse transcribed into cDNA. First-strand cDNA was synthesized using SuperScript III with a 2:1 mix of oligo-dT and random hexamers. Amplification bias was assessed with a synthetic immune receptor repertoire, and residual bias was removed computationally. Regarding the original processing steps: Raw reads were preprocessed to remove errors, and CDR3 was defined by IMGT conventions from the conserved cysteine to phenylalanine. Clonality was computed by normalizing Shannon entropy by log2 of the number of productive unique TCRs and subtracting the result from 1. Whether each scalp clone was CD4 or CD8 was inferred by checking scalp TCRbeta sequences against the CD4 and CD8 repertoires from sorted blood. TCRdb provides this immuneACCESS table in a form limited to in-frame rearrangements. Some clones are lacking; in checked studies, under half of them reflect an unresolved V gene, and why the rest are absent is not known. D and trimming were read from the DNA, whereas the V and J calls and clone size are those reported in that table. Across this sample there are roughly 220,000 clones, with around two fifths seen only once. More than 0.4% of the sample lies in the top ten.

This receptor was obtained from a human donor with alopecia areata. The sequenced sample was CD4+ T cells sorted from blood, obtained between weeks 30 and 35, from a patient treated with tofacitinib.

The nucleotide sequence is given as TGCGCCAGCAGCATCCGGGGGAGCGCGTACGAGCAGTACTTC. This gives the protein CASSIRGSAYEQYF. The sequence joins TRBV5-1 to TRBJ2-7; D gene: possibly TRBD2, on 6 matching bases. CDR1 SGHRS and CDR2 YFSETQ were looked up in the germline V gene. Trimming takes 4 bases from V and 4 bases from J, and the germline ends sit 15 bases apart. From its cysteine to its phenylalanine, the CDR3 spans 14 amino acids. The sequence is cut down to CDR3 DNA, 42 bases in frame from base 1.